This TCR beta chain was captured by sequencing in a study of blood T cell repertoires in COVID-19. Overall study context: PBMCs, B-cell-depleted T cells, or T cells provided the cDNA or gDNA that made up the material.

From germline, CDR1 is SGHRS and CDR2 YFSETQ. The CDR3 extends over 17 amino acids. Trimming removed 0 bases from V and 3 bases from J, with 19 bases in between. Under the authors' procedure: The assay estimated nucleated cells by amplifying reference gene primers. Sequencing used immunoSEQ multiplex PCR; TCRdb keeps in-frame clones, though not all of them. The V and J calls and clone size come from that table; D and trimming were worked out from the DNA. The sample records under 150,000 clones, over 75% being singletons. This clone has a single count. The TCR sequence derives from a man between 35 and 55 years old with active or convalescent COVID-19. The material sequenced was peripheral blood. The chain couples TRBV5-1 to TRBJ2-7; tentatively, D is TRBD1 (6 bases). The CDR3 DNA is TGCGCCAGCAGCTTGGGGGGTGGACCACAGGGTATCTACGAGCAGTACTTC. It is translated as CASSLGGGPQGIYEQYF.